This T cell receptor (beta chain) was obtained from a study of blood T cell repertoires in COVID-19. The study assigned cohorts using participant-reported clinical history. Assay used: immunoSEQ multiplex PCR; TCRdb lists only in-frame clones, some missing. The data show about 330,000 clones, approximately 89% seen once. The sample was PBMCs or T cells enriched from blood (not recorded which). This receptor was identified in a woman in her 30s who had recovered from COVID-19.

DNA for the CDR3: TGTGCCAGCAGCCAAGATGGTAACAGGGGCTTCGAGCAGTACTTC. This gives the protein CASSQDGNRGFEQYF. The chain is built from TRBV3-1 (or the pseudogene TRBV3-2) and TRBJ2-7, with TRBD1 matching 7 bases. The J segment lost 6 bases and the V segment lost 0 bases, leaving 8 bases of the junction unmatched. This CDR3 is 15 amino acids long. Germline CDR1 and CDR2: LGHDT and YNNKEL (reference sequence).